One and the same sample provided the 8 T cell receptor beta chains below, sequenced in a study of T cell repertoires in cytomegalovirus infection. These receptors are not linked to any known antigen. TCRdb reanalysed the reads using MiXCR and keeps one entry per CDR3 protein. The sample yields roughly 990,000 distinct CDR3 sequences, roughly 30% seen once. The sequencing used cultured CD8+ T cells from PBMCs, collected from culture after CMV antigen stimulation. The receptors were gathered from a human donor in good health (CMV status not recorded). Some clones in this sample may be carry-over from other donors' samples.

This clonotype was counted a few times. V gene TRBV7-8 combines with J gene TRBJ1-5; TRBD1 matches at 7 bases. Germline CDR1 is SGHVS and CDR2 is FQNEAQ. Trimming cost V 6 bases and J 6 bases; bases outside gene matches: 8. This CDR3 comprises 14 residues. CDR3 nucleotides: TGTGCCAGCAGTCCGGAAGGGGGCCCTCAGCCCCAGCATTTT. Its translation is CASSPEGGPQPQHF.

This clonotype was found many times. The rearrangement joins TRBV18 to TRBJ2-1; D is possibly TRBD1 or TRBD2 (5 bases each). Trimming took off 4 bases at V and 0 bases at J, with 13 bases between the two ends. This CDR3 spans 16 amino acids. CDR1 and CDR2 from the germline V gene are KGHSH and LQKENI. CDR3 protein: CASSLSSGSSYNEQFF. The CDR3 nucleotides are TGTGCCAGCTCACTGTCCTCAGGGAGCTCCTACAATGAGCAGTTCTTC.

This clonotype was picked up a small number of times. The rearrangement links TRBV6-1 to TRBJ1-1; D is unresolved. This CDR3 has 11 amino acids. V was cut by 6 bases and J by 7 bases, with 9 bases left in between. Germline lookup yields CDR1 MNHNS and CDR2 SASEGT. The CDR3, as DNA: TGTGCCAGCAGCCATAATTTTGAAGCTTTCTTT. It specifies CASSHNFEAFF.

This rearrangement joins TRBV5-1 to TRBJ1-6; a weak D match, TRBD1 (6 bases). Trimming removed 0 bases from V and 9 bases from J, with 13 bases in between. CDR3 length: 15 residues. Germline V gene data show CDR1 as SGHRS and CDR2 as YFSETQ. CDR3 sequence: CASSLAGRGGSPLHF. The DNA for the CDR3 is TGCGCCAGCAGCTTGGCGGGCAGGGGAGGTTCACCCCTCCACTTT. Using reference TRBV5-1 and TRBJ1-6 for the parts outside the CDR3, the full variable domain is KAGVTQTPRYLIKTRGQQVTLSCSPISGHRSVSWYQQTPGQGLQFLFEYFSETQRNKGNFPGRFSGRQFSNSRSEMNVSTLELGDSALYLCASSLAGRGGSPLHFGNGTRLTVT.

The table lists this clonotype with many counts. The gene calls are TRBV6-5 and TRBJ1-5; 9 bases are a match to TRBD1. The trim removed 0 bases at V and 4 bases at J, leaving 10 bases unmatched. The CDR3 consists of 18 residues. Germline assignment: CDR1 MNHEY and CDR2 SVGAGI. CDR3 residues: CASSYSIKGDRGNQPQHF. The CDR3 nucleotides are TGTGCCAGCAGTTACTCGATTAAGGGTGACAGGGGGAATCAGCCCCAGCATTTT.

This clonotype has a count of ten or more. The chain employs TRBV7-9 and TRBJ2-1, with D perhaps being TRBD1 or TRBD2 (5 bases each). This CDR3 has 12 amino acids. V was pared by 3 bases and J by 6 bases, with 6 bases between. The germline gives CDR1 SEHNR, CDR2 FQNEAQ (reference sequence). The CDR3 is CASSLGTNEQFF. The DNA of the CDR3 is TGTGCCAGCAGCTTGGGGACCAATGAGCAGTTCTTC.

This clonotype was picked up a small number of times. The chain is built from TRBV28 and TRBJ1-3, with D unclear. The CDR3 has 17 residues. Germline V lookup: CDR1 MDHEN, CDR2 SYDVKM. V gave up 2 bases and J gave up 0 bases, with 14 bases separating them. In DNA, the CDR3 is TGTGCCAGCAGTTTAGAGCTCGGGGTCAACTCTGGAAACACCATATATTTT. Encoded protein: CASSLELGVNSGNTIYF.

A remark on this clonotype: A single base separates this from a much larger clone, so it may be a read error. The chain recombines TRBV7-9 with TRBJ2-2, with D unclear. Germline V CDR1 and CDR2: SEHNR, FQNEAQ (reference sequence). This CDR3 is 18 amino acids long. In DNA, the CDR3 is TGTACCAGCAGCCCCCTTCTTGGGCCCCGAGGGAACACCGGGGAGCTGTTTTTT. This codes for CTSSPLLGPRGNTGELFF.